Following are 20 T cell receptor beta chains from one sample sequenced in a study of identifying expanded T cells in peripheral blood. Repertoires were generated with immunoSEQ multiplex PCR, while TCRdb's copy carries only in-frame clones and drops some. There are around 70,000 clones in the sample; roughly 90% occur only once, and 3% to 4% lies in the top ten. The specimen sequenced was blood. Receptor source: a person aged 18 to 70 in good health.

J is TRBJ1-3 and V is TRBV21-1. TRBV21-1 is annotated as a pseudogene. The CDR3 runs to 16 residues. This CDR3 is CASSKEEGSAANTIYF. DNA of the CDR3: TGTGCCAGCAGCAAAGAGGAGGGGTCCGCCGCTAACACCATATATTTT.

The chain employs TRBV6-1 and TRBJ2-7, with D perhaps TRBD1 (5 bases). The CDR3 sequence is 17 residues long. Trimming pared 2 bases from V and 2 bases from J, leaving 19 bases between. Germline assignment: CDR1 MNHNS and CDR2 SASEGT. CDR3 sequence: CASSERAGLLKAYEQYF. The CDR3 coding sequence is TGTGCCAGCAGTGAACGGGCAGGGCTCCTTAAAGCCTACGAGCAGTACTTC.

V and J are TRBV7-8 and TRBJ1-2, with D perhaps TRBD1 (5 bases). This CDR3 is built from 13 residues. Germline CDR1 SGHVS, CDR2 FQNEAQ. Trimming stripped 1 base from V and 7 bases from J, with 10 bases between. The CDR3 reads CASSLVQGGGYTF. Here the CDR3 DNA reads TGTGCCAGCAGCTTAGTTCAGGGAGGTGGCTACACCTTC.

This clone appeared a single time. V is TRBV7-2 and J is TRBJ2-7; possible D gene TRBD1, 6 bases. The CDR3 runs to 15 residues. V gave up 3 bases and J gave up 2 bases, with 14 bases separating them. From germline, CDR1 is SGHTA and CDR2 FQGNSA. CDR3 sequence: CASSLLGDITYEQYF. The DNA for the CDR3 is TGTGCCAGCAGCTTGTTGGGGGACATAACCTACGAGCAGTACTTC.

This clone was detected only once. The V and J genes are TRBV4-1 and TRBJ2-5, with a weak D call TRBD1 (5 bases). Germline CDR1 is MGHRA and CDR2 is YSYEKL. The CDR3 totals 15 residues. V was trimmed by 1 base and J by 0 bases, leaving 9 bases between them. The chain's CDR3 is CASSQVQGHQETQYF. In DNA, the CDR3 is TGCGCCAGCAGCCAAGTTCAGGGCCACCAAGAGACCCAGTACTTC.

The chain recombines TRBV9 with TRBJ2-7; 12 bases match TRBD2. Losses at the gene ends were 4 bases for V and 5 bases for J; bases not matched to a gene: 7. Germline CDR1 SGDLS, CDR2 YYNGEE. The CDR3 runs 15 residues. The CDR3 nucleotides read TGTGCCAGCAGCCCGGGACTAGCGGGCGAGGACGAGCAGTACTTC. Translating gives CASSPGLAGEDEQYF.

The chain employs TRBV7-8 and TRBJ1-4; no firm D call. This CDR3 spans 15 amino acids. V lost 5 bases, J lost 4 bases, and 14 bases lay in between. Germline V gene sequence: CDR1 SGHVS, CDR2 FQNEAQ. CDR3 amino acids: CASSVRAHSNEKLFF. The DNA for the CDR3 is TGTGCCAGCAGCGTAAGGGCCCACAGTAATGAAAAACTGTTTTTT.

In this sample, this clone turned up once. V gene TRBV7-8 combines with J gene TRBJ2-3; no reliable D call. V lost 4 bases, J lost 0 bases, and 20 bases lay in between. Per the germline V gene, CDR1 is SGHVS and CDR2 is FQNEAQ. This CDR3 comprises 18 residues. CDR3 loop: CASSSRTRTPASTDTQYF. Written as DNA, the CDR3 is TGTGCCAGCAGCTCGAGGACGCGAACCCCGGCGAGCACAGATACGCAGTATTTT.

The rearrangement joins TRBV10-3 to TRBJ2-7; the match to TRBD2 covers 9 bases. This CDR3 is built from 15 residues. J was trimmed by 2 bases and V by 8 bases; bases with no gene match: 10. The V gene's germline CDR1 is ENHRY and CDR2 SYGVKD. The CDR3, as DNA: TGTGCCATCGGCGGCGGGACTAGCCTAACCTACGAGCAGTACTTC. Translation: CAIGGGTSLTYEQYF.

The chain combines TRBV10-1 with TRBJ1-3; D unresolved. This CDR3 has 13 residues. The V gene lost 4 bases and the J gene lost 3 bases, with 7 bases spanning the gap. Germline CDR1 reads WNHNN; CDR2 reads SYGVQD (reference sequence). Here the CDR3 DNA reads TGCGCCAGCAGTGGAGGCTATGGAAACACCATATATTTT. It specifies CASSGGYGNTIYF.

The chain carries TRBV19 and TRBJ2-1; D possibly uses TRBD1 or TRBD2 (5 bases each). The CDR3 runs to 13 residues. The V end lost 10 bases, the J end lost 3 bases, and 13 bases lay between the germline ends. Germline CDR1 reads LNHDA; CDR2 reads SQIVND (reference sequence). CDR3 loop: CATQGRLYNEQFF. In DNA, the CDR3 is TGTGCCACTCAGGGACGACTCTACAATGAGCAGTTCTTC.

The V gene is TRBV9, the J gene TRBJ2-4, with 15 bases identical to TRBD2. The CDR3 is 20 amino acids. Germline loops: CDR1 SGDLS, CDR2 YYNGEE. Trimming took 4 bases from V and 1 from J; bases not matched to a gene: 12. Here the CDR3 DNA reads TGTGCCAGCAGCCCCGGACGGACTAGCGGGAGGGCCATGGCCAAAAACATTCAGTACTTC. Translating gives CASSPGRTSGRAMAKNIQYF.

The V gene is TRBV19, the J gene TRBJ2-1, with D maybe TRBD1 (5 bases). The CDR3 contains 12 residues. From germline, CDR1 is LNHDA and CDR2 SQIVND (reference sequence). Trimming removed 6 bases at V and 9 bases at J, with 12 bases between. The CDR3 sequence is CASSPLRGEQFF. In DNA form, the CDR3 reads TGTGCCAGTAGCCCGTTAAGGGGTGAGCAGTTCTTC.

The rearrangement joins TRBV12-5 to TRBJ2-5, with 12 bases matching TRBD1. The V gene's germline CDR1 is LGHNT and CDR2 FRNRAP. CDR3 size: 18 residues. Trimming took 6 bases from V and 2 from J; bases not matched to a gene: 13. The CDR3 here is CASGGLGQGAGGQETQYF. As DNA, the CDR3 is TGTGCTAGTGGAGGGTTGGGACAGGGGGCTGGTGGGCAAGAGACCCAGTACTTC.

CDR3 in DNA: TGTGCCAGCCAGGACGGAGAGAATAAAAACATTCAGTACTTC. It codes for CASQDGENKNIQYF. The V and J genes are TRBV6-6 and TRBJ2-4; D not certain. Germline CDR1 MNHNY, CDR2 SVGAGI (reference sequence). Between the trimmed V and J ends, which lost 8 bases and 4 bases, there was a span of 15 bases. The CDR3 has 14 residues.

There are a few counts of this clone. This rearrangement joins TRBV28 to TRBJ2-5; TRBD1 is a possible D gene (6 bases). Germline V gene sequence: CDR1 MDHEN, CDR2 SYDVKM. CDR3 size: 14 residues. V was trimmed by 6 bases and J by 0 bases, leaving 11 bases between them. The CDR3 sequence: CASRGTGNQETQYF. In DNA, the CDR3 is TGTGCCAGCAGGGGAACAGGGAACCAAGAGACCCAGTACTTC.

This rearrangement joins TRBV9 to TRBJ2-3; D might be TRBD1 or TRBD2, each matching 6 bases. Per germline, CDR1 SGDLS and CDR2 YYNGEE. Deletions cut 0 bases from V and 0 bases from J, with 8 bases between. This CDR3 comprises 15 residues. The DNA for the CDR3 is TGTGCCAGCAGCGTAGGGGGGGCAAGCACAGATACGCAGTATTTT. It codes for CASSVGGASTDTQYF.

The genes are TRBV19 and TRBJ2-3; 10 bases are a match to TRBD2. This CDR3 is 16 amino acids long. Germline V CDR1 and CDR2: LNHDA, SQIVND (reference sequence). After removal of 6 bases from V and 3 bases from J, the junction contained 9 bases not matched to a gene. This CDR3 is CASRRVAGGETDTQYF. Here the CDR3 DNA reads TGTGCCAGTAGACGGGTAGCGGGAGGAGAGACAGATACGCAGTATTTT.

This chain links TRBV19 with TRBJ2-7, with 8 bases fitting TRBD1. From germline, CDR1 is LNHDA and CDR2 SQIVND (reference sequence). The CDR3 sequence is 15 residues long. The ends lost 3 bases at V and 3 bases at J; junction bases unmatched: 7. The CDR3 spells CASSIVTGGGYEQYF. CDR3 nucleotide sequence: TGTGCCAGTAGTATTGTTACAGGGGGAGGCTACGAGCAGTACTTC.

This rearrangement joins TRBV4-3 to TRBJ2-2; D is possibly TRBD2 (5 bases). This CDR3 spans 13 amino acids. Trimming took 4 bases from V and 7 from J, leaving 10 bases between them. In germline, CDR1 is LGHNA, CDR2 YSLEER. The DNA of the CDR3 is TGCGCCAGCAGCCGAACCGGGGTCGGGGAGCTGTTTTTT. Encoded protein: CASSRTGVGELFF.